Listed below are T cell receptor beta chains from one sample, sequenced in a study of blood T cell repertoires in COVID-19. Repertoires were generated with immunoSEQ multiplex PCR, while TCRdb's copy carries only in-frame clones and drops some. The sample yields approximately 180,000 clones, around 89% seen once. The sample was peripheral blood. All receptors derive from a human donor in a cohort sampled during active COVID-19. Each CDR3 is given with its conserved first and last residue. D genes are given only for firm matches. For some rows the clone size is stated as once, few or many, or as a class when expanded; others skip it.

>NA|NA|TRBJ1-3|TRBV5-1
CASSLGRPGAVEDF
TGCGCCAGCAGTTTAGGGCGACCAGGGGCAGTTGAGGATTTT
>TRBD2|once|TRBJ2-1|TRBV5-1
CASSLNAGEMNEQFF
TGCGCCAGCAGCTTGAACGCGGGAGAGATGAATGAGCAGTTCTTC
>NA|NA|TRBJ2-1|TRBV6-6
CASSYVRDNEQFF
TGTGCCAGCAGTTACGTTCGAGACAATGAGCAGTTCTTC
>NA|NA|TRBJ1-1|TRBV4-3
CASSQLRDTEAFF
TGCGCCAGCAGCCAACTCAGGGACACTGAAGCTTTCTTT
>TRBD2|NA|TRBJ2-7|TRBV10-2
CASRLAGGSYEQYF
TGCGCCAGCAGGCTAGCGGGGGGGTCCTACGAGCAGTACTTC
>NA|few|TRBJ1-2|TRBV27
CASSFSGLSNYGYTF
TGTGCCAGCAGTTTTTCAGGCCTCTCTAACTATGGCTACACCTTC
>NA|NA|TRBJ2-1|TRBV7-2
CASSLSRYNEQFF
TGTGCCAGCAGCTTAAGCAGGTACAATGAGCAGTTCTTC
>NA|NA|TRBJ2-1|TRBV9
CASSLGVAVYNEQFF
TGTGCCAGCAGCCTAGGGGTAGCGGTATACAATGAGCAGTTCTTC
>TRBD1|NA|TRBJ2-5|TRBV11-2
CASSLVGQVQETQYF
TGTGCCAGCAGCTTAGTAGGACAGGTCCAAGAGACCCAGTACTTC
>TRBD1|NA|TRBJ2-2|TRBV6-6
CASSSRQGDNTGELFF
TGTGCCAGCAGTTCACGACAGGGGGACAACACCGGGGAGCTGTTTTTT
>NA|NA|TRBJ2-2|TRBV28
CAEGHPNTGELFF
TGTGCAGAGGGACATCCGAACACCGGGGAGCTGTTTTTT
>NA|NA|TRBJ1-4|TRBV28
CASPSVPHRTTNEKLFF
TGTGCCAGCCCCTCGGTACCGCACAGGACAACTAATGAAAAACTGTTTTTT
>NA|NA|TRBJ2-7|TRBV28
CASSLIRTVSSYEQYF
TGTGCCAGCAGTTTAATTCGGACAGTGAGCTCCTACGAGCAGTACTTC
>NA|few|TRBJ1-2|TRBV5-8
CASSLDGSEYGYTF
TGTGCCAGCAGCTTGGATGGAAGCGAATATGGCTACACCTTC
>TRBD1|few|TRBJ1-5|TRBV7-9
CASSLATGGVQPQHF
TGTGCCAGCAGCTTAGCCACAGGGGGGGTTCAGCCCCAGCATTTT
>TRBD1|NA|TRBJ1-1|TRBV18
CASSPPPHGTGGLNTEAFF
TGTGCCAGCTCACCACCTCCACACGGCACAGGGGGGCTGAACACTGAAGCTTTCTTT
>TRBD2|NA|TRBJ2-1|TRBV28
CASRHSRGGYNEQFF
TGTGCCAGCAGACACTCTCGCGGGGGCTACAATGAGCAGTTCTTC
>NA|NA|TRBJ2-5|TRBV7-9
CASSHGEATQYF
TGTGCCAGCAGCCATGGAGAGGCGACCCAGTACTTC
>NA|NA|TRBJ2-3|TRBV5-8
CASSFRVRTDTQYF
TGTGCCAGCAGCTTTCGGGTACGCACAGATACGCAGTATTTT
>NA|NA|TRBJ2-1|TRBV6-6
CASSSIGVNEQFF
TGTGCCAGCAGCTCCATAGGGGTGAATGAGCAGTTCTTC
>TRBD1|once|TRBJ1-3|TRBV10-3
CAISEQGASGNTIYF
TGTGCCATCAGCGAACAGGGGGCGTCTGGAAACACCATATATTTT
>TRBD1|NA|TRBJ1-5|TRBV18
CASSPRLAGQGTNQPQHF
TGTGCCAGCTCACCTCGGTTGGCGGGACAGGGGACAAATCAGCCCCAGCATTTT
>TRBD2|NA|TRBJ2-1|TRBV18
CASSPQTSGAGNEQFF
TGTGCCAGCTCACCCCAGACTAGCGGGGCAGGTAATGAGCAGTTCTTC
>TRBD1|NA|TRBJ2-2|TRBV25-1
CASSEVGQGAGELFF
TGTGCCAGCAGTGAAGTGGGACAGGGTGCCGGGGAGCTGTTTTTT
>NA|few|TRBJ1-1|TRBV7-2
CASSLGLGSEAFF
TGTGCCAGCAGCCTCGGACTGGGATCTGAAGCTTTCTTT
>TRBD1|many|TRBJ1-5|TRBV19
CASSIHRDRDQPQHF
TGTGCCAGTAGTATCCACAGGGACAGGGACCAGCCCCAGCATTTT
>TRBD2|NA|TRBJ2-1|TRBV28
CASSWGLAGAGDEQFF
TGTGCCAGCAGCTGGGGACTAGCGGGAGCGGGCGATGAGCAGTTCTTC
>NA|NA|TRBJ1-2|TRBV6-2/TRBV6-3
CASSYLTRGVYTF
TGTGCCAGCAGTTACCTTACCAGGGGTGTCTACACCTTC
>NA|NA|TRBJ1-1|TRBV7-2
CASSLDPGARAFF
TGTGCCAGCAGCTTAGATCCGGGAGCCCGGGCTTTCTTT
>NA|NA|TRBJ2-1|TRBV4-2
CASSQVAQPPGNEQFF
TGTGCCAGCAGCCAAGTAGCCCAGCCGCCAGGGAATGAGCAGTTCTTC
>NA|NA|TRBJ2-2|TRBV12-1
CASIPGWGNTGELFF
TGTGCCAGCATCCCGGGGTGGGGAAACACCGGGGAGCTGTTTTTT
>TRBD1|NA|TRBJ2-7|TRBV6-5
CASSYTGDYYEQYF
TGTGCCAGCAGTTACACAGGGGATTACTACGAGCAGTACTTC